Below, 16 T cell receptor beta chains from the same sample are listed, as sequenced in a study of T cell clonotyping in hematopoietic cell transplantation. Using immunoSEQ multiplex PCR, the repertoire was profiled, and TCRdb retains in-frame clones only, with some absent. The repertoire consists of 35,000 to 45,000 clones, with 90% to 95% occurring once and the leading ten covering around 1.6%. Described time point: recipient sample about 28 days before transplant, after cytoreduction. The material sequenced was peripheral blood mononuclear cells, taken before stem cell transplant. These receptors all come from a man aged 40-50 years with chronic myeloid leukemia. Some clones in this sample may be carry-over from other donors' samples.

This chain joins TRBV7-6 and TRBJ2-1; tentatively, D is TRBD1 or TRBD2 (6 bases each). Trimming left V 3 bases short and J 2 bases short, with 17 bases between. Germline V gene lookup returns CDR1 SGHVS and CDR2 FNYEAQ. This CDR3 spans 17 amino acids. The CDR3 DNA reads as TGTGCCAGCAGCTTGGGGGCCCCTAGCGCTACCTACAATGAGCAGTTCTTC. Amino acids: CASSLGAPSATYNEQFF. The full variable domain, in which reference TRBV7-6 and TRBJ2-1 provide the parts outside the CDR3, is GAGVSQSPRYKVTKRGQDVALRCDPISGHVSLYWYRQALGQGPEFLTYFNYEAQQDKSGLPNDRFSAERPEGSISTLTIQRTEQRDSAMYRCASSLGAPSATYNEQFFGPGTRLTVL.

V usage is TRBV9 and J usage is TRBJ1-1; D might be TRBD1 (5 bases). The V gene's germline CDR1 is SGDLS and CDR2 YYNGEE. V gave up 4 bases and J gave up 5 bases, with 18 bases separating them. This CDR3 has 15 amino acids. CDR3 amino acids: CASSPRGGWGTEAFF. The CDR3 DNA is TGTGCCAGCAGCCCCCGGGGGGGGTGGGGGACTGAAGCTTTCTTT.

This chain links TRBV18 with TRBJ2-7; 8 bases match TRBD1. Germline V lookup: CDR1 KGHSH, CDR2 LQKENI. The CDR3 is made up of 14 amino acids. After removal of 3 bases from V and 2 bases from J, the junction contained 3 bases not matched to a gene. The CDR3 loop is CASSPTGVPYEQYF. The CDR3 DNA follows: TGTGCCAGCTCACCGACAGGGGTACCCTACGAGCAGTACTTC.

V gene TRBV6-4 combines with J gene TRBJ2-3; weak D call: TRBD2 (7 bases). The CDR3 contains 15 residues. The V and J ends lost 4 bases and 4 bases respectively, with 15 bases between them. The germline V gene encodes CDR1 MRHNA and CDR2 SNTAGT. The CDR3, as DNA: TGTGCCAGCAGTGCGGAGGGGGGGCGATCAGATACGCAGTATTTT. This sequence encodes CASSAEGGRSDTQYF.

CDR3 sequence (DNA): TGTGCCAGCAGCTTGAATACAGGGGAATTTCAAGAGACCCAGTACTTC. Its translation: CASSLNTGEFQETQYF. The chain joins TRBV5-6 to TRBJ2-5; TRBD1 aligns across 7 bases. The V segment lost 1 base and the J segment 2 bases; nucleotides outside the gene matches: 8. CDR3 length: 16 amino acids. CDR1 is SGHDT and CDR2 is YYEEEE in the germline V gene. Complete variable domain (other parts from reference TRBV5-6 and TRBJ2-5): DAGVTQSPTHLIKTRGQQVTLRCSPKSGHDTVSWYQQALGQGPQFIFQYYEEEERQRGNFPDRFSGHQFPNYSSELNVNALLLGDSALYLCASSLNTGEFQETQYFGPGTRLLVL.

The J gene is TRBJ2-1, the V gene TRBV4-3; D is perhaps TRBD2 (6 bases). Per the germline V gene, CDR1 is LGHNA and CDR2 is YSLEER. V dropped 0 bases and J dropped 4 bases, with 13 bases sitting between them. This CDR3 spans 16 amino acids. The CDR3 spells CASSQDRVAVYNEQFF. CDR3 coding DNA: TGCGCCAGCAGCCAAGATAGGGTAGCGGTATACAATGAGCAGTTCTTC.

This chain connects TRBV6-6 to TRBJ1-4; unclear D gene. CDR1 is MNHNY and CDR2 is SVGAGI in the germline V gene (reference sequence). The CDR3 loop spans 16 amino acids. Trimming cost V 0 bases and J 0 bases, with 8 bases left between them. CDR3 amino acids: CASSYSSPATNEKLFF. The DNA for the CDR3 is TGTGCCAGCAGTTACTCGTCCCCTGCAACTAATGAAAAACTGTTTTTT.

The genes are TRBV13 and TRBJ2-7, with 7 nucleotides matching TRBD2. CDR1 and CDR2 from the germline V gene are PRHDT and FYEKMQ (reference sequence). Trimming cost V 4 bases and J 2 bases; bases outside gene matches: 2. The CDR3 totals 13 residues. The CDR3 DNA is TGTGCCAGCAGCTGGGGGGGGACCTACGAGCAGTACTTC. It encodes CASSWGGTYEQYF. The variable domain in full, completed from reference TRBV13 and TRBJ2-7, reads AAGVIQSPRHLIKEKRETATLKCYPIPRHDTVYWYQQGPGQDPQFLISFYEKMQSDKGSIPDRFSAQQFSDYHSELNMSSLELGDSALYFCASSWGGTYEQYFGPGTRLTVT.

The chain joins TRBV19 to TRBJ1-1; possibly TRBD1 for D (6 bases). The CDR3 covers 14 residues. From germline, CDR1 is LNHDA and CDR2 SQIVND (reference sequence). V was pared by 6 bases and J by 0 bases, with 11 bases between. DNA for the CDR3: TGTGCCAGTAGGCAGGGGATTATGAACACTGAAGCTTTCTTT. Protein product: CASRQGIMNTEAFF.

This chain connects TRBV7-2 to TRBJ2-5; 9 bases match TRBD1. The CDR3 is 15 residues long. Looked up from germline, CDR1 is SGHTA and CDR2 is FQGNSA. J was trimmed by 7 bases and V by 4 bases; bases with no gene match: 10. DNA of the CDR3: TGTGCCAGCAGCTCATCGACAGGGGGGGTAGGGACCCAGTACTTC. Amino acid sequence: CASSSSTGGVGTQYF.

The chain joins TRBV6-5 to TRBJ2-3, with 10 nucleotides matching TRBD2. The V gene end was trimmed by 5 bases and the J gene end by 1 base; junction bases not matched to a gene: 3. The germline gives CDR1 MNHEY, CDR2 SVGAGI. The CDR3 covers 15 residues. CDR3 coding DNA: TGTGCCAGCAGTACCGGGACTAGCGGCACAGATACGCAGTATTTT. It specifies CASSTGTSGTDTQYF.

The CDR3 sequence: CASSLVSNPLYNSPLHF. CDR3 nucleotide sequence: TGTGCCAGCAGCTTAGTATCCAATCCCTTATATAATTCACCCCTCCACTTT. The chain couples TRBV11-2 to TRBJ1-6; D is uncertain. Between the trimmed V and J ends, which lost 1 base and 4 bases, there was a span of 14 bases. Germline loops: CDR1 SGHAT, CDR2 FQNNGV. This CDR3 has 17 residues.

This chain uses TRBV2 with TRBJ1-1; D remains ambiguous. CDR3 length: 12 residues. Trimming cost V 7 bases and J 3 bases, with 9 bases left between them. Germline V gene sequence: CDR1 SNHLY, CDR2 FYNNEI. CDR3 in DNA: TGTGCCAGCAAGTTCGGGGACACTGAAGCTTTCTTT. It codes for CASKFGDTEAFF. The whole variable domain, filled in from reference TRBV2 and TRBJ1-1, reads EPEVTQTPSHQVTQMGQEVILRCVPISNHLYFYWYRQILGQKVEFLVSFYNNEISEKSEIFDDQFSVERPDGSNFTLKIRSTKLEDSAMYFCASKFGDTEAFFGQGTRLTVV.

This clone has a single count. The chain is built from TRBV29-1 and TRBJ2-7, with TRBD1 matching over 8 bases. CDR3 size: 17 residues. Germline V gene data show CDR1 as SQVTM and CDR2 as ANQGSEA. J lost 7 bases, V lost 6 bases, and 23 bases had no gene match. CDR3 DNA sequence: TGCAGCGTCGCCTTTGAGGGGACCTTGCAGGGGGCAGGGGAGCAGTACTTC. The encoded protein is CSVAFEGTLQGAGEQYF.

The genes are TRBV18 and TRBJ1-1; 7 bases are shared with TRBD1. CDR1 is KGHSH, CDR2 LQKENI, per germline. This CDR3 has 16 amino acids. Trimming removed 9 bases from V and 5 bases from J; junction bases left unmatched: 18. The CDR3 reads CASMHSDRELRTEAFF. CDR3 bases: TGTGCCAGTATGCATAGCGACAGGGAGTTGCGTACTGAAGCTTTCTTT. Filled out from reference TRBV18 and TRBJ1-1, the complete variable domain reads NAGVMQNPRHLVRRRGQEARLRCSPMKGHSHVYWYRQLPEEGLKFMVYLQKENIIDESGMPKERFSAEFPKEGPSILRIQQVVRGDSAAYFCASMHSDRELRTEAFFGQGTRLTVV.

The gene calls are TRBV7-8 and TRBJ2-3, with TRBD2 as a possible D gene (6 bases). The CDR3 extends over 13 amino acids. CDR1 SGHVS and CDR2 FQNEAQ come from the germline V gene. The ends were cut back, 2 bases at V and 4 bases at J, with 7 bases in the middle. The CDR3 sequence is CASSLPGADTQYF. DNA of the CDR3: TGTGCCAGCAGCTTACCGGGGGCAGATACGCAGTATTTT.